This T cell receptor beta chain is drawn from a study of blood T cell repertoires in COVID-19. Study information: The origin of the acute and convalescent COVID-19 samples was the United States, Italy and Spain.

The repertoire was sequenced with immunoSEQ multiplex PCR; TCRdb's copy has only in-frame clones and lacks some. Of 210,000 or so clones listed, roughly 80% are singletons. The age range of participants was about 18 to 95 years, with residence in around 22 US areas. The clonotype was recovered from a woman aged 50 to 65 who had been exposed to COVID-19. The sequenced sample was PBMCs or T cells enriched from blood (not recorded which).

CDR3 amino acids: CASSLLRTGAHEQYF. The CDR3 bases are TGTGCCAGCAGCTTACTCCGGACAGGCGCGCACGAGCAGTACTTC. The chain couples TRBV7-2 to TRBJ2-7; 7 bases are a match to TRBD1. CDR1 and CDR2 (germline): SGHTA, FQGNSA. Trimming removed 2 bases from V and 5 bases from J; junction bases left unmatched: 9. The CDR3 covers 15 residues.